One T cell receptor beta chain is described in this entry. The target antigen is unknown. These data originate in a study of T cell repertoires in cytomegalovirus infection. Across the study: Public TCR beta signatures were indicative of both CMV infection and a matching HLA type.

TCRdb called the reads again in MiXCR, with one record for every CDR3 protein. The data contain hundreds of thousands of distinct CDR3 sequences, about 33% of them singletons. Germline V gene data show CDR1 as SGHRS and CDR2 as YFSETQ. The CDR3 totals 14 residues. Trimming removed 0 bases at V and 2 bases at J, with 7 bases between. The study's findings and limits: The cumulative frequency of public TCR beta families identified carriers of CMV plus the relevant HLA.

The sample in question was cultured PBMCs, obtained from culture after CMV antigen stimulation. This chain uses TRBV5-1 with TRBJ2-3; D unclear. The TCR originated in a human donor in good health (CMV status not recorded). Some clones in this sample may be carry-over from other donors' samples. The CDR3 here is CASSLAEITDTQYF. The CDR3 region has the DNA TGCGCCAGCAGCTTGGCCGAAATCACAGATACGCAGTATTTT.